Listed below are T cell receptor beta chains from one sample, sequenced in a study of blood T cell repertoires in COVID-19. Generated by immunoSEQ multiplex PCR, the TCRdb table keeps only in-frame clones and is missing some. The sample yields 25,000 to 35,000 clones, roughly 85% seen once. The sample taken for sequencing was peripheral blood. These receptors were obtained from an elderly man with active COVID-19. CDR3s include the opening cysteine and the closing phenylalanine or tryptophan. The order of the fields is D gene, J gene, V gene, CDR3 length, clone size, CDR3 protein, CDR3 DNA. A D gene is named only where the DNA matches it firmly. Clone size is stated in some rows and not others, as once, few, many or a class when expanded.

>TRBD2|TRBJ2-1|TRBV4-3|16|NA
CASSRAGRGGWNEQFF
TGCGCCAGCAGCCGAGCGGGGCGGGGGGGCTGGAATGAGCAGTTCTTC
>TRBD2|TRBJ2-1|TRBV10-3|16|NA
CAISELTSGGGKEQFF
TGTGCCATCAGTGAGCTGACTAGCGGGGGAGGGAAAGAGCAGTTCTTC
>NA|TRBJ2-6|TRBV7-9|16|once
CASNIGTPSGANVLTF
TGTGCCAGCAATATTGGGACACCCTCTGGGGCCAACGTCCTGACTTTC
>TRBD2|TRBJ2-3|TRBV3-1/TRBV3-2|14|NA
CASSLAGRWDTQYF
TGTGCCAGCAGCCTAGCGGGGAGATGGGATACGCAGTATTTT
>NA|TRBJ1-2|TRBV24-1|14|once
CATSDLTAGYGYTF
TGTGCCACCAGTGATTTGACAGCCGGCTATGGCTACACCTTC
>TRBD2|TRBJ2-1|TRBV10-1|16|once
CASSEVLAGGPCEQFF
TGCGCCAGCAGTGAGGTACTAGCGGGGGGGCCATGCGAGCAGTTCTTC
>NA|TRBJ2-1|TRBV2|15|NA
CASSEQGLGRNEQFF
TGTGCCAGCAGTGAACAGGGCTTGGGGCGGAATGAGCAGTTCTTC
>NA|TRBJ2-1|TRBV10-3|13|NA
CAISESTGNEQFF
TGTGCCATCAGTGAGTCGACAGGAAATGAGCAGTTCTTC
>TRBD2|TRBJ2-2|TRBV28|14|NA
CASMPSGVLGELFF
TGTGCCAGCATGCCTAGCGGGGTTTTAGGGGAGCTGTTTTTT
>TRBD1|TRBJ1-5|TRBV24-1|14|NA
CATSDSGGSEPQHF
TGTGCCACCAGTGATTCAGGGGGCAGTGAGCCCCAGCATTTT
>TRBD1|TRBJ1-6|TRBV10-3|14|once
CAISDDRGNSPLHF
TGTGCCATCAGTGACGACAGGGGGAATTCACCCCTCCACTTT
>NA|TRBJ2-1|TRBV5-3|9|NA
CARLNEQFF
TGTGCCAGGCTAAATGAGCAGTTCTTC
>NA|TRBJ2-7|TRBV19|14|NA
CASSMYSGTYEQYF
TGTGCCAGTAGTATGTATAGCGGAACCTACGAGCAGTACTTC
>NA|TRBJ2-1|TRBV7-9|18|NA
CASSFSWWATNMVGEQFF
TGTGCCAGCAGCTTCAGTTGGTGGGCCACGAACATGGTCGGTGAGCAGTTCTTC
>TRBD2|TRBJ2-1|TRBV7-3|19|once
CASSGERGLAGGALRWQFF
TGTGCCAGCAGCGGCGAACGCGGACTAGCGGGGGGTGCACTCCGTTGGCAGTTCTTC
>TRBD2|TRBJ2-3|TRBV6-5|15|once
CASRASGGSKGAQYF
TGTGCCAGCAGAGCTAGCGGGGGCTCAAAAGGGGCGCAGTATTTT
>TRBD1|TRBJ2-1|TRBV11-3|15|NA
CASSSRDRGRKEQFF
TGTGCCAGCAGCTCGAGGGACAGGGGGCGCAAGGAGCAGTTCTTC
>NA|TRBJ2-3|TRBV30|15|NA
CAWSEQRTSTDTQYF
TGTGCCTGGAGTGAGCAGCGGACCTCCACAGATACGCAGTATTTT
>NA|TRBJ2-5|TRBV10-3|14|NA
CAISENRVVETQYF
TGTGCCATCAGTGAGAACAGGGTAGTGGAGACCCAGTACTTC